A single sample gave rise to the 10 T cell receptor beta chains below, sequenced in a study of T cell therapy after organ transplantation. Antigens of these TCRs are unknown. Sequencing was performed with immunoSEQ multiplex PCR; in TCRdb, only in-frame clones are kept and a portion is missing. The sample records approximately 52,000 clones, 94% being singletons. The sequences come from CD8+ T cells from blood, collected before autologous CMV-specific T cell therapy. The receptor source for this set is a human patient who had received a solid organ transplant and had CMV disease.

This chain connects TRBV6-5 to TRBJ2-4, with 7 bases matching TRBD1. Germline CDR1 is MNHEY and CDR2 is SVGAGI. The J segment lost 6 bases and the V segment lost 2 bases, leaving 4 bases of the junction unmatched. This CDR3 comprises 14 residues. CDR3 DNA: TGTGCCAGCAGTTACGACAGGGCGGGAAACATTCAGTACTTC. Protein product: CASSYDRAGNIQYF.

The chain links TRBV15 to TRBJ1-5, with 7 bases matching TRBD1. This CDR3 contains 15 residues. Germline V gene lookup returns CDR1 LNHNV and CDR2 YYDKDF (reference sequence). V lost 1 base and J lost 9; bases outside the gene matches: 9. The CDR3 DNA sequence: TGTGCCACCAGCAGAGGACAGGGACGAATTCGGCCCCAGCATTTT. Translating gives CATSRGQGRIRPQHF.

Points on this clone: This CDR3 is also generated by other DNA sequences in the sample. The V gene is TRBV6-5, the J gene TRBJ2-1; weak D call: TRBD1 (6 bases). Looked up from germline, CDR1 is MNHEY and CDR2 is SVGAGI. The CDR3 length is 13 residues. V was clipped by 0 bases and J by 7 bases, with 7 bases between them. DNA for the CDR3: TGTGCCAGCAGTTACTCGAGGGGGAATGAGCAGTTCTTC. Its translation: CASSYSRGNEQFF.

The chain recombines TRBV18 with TRBJ1-5, with D tentatively TRBD1 (6 bases). The CDR3 has 17 residues. Per germline, CDR1 KGHSH and CDR2 LQKENI. V was pared by 1 base and J by 0 bases, with 13 bases between. The CDR3 region has the DNA TGTGCCAGCTCACCACAGGGGGGGGAATATAGCAATCAGCCCCAGCATTTT. This gives the protein CASSPQGGEYSNQPQHF.

The V and J genes are TRBV5-1 and TRBJ2-7; D gene ambiguous. The V end was cut by 2 bases, the J end by 2 bases, with 8 bases between. The CDR3 loop spans 13 amino acids. Germline V gives CDR1 SGHRS, CDR2 YFSETQ. The CDR3 loop reads CASSFVTTYEQYF. In DNA, the CDR3 is TGCGCCAGCAGCTTTGTTACCACCTACGAGCAGTACTTC.

The V and J genes are TRBV5-1 and TRBJ1-5; D is ambiguous. This CDR3 is built from 18 residues. CDR1 is SGHRS and CDR2 is YFSETQ in the germline V gene. Trimming left V 0 bases short and J 0 bases short, with 16 bases between. CDR3 sequence (DNA): TGCGCCAGCAGCTTGGCCCCGGCCGGGCCCTATAGCAATCAGCCCCAGCATTTT. It is translated as CASSLAPAGPYSNQPQHF.

This rearrangement joins TRBV29-1 to TRBJ2-1; TRBD1 might be the D (5 bases). V gave up 5 bases and J gave up 8 bases, with 16 bases separating them. There are 13 residues in the CDR3. Germline-derived CDR1 and CDR2 are SQVTM and ANQGSEA. DNA of the CDR3: TGCAGCGTTTACACAGGTATCTTGGATGAGCAGTTCTTC. This codes for CSVYTGILDEQFF.

The chain couples TRBV19 to TRBJ2-4, with D perhaps matching TRBD1 (6 bases). The CDR3 loop spans 15 amino acids. Trimming pared 1 base from V and 4 bases from J, leaving 11 bases between. The germline CDR1 and CDR2 sequences are LNHDA and SQIVND (reference sequence). The CDR3 region is CASSIGKGTKNIQYF. The CDR3 coding sequence is TGTGCCAGTAGTATAGGGAAGGGGACAAAAAACATTCAGTACTTC. The full variable domain, in which reference TRBV19 and TRBJ2-4 provide the parts outside the CDR3, is DGGITQSPKYLFRKEGQNVTLSCEQNLNHDAMYWYRQDPGQGLRLIYYSQIVNDFQKGDIAEGYSVSREKKESFPLTVTSAQKNPTAFYLCASSIGKGTKNIQYFGAGTRLSVL.

The chain couples TRBV6-5 to TRBJ2-7; D may be TRBD1 or TRBD2 (5 bases each). The germline V gene encodes CDR1 MNHEY and CDR2 SVGAGI. The CDR3 runs 15 residues. V lost 0 bases to trimming and J lost 4 bases, with 13 bases between them. The CDR3 bases are TGTGCCAGCAGTTACTCAGCAGGGAGCACGTACGAGCAGTACTTC. It encodes CASSYSAGSTYEQYF.

The rearrangement joins TRBV6-1 to TRBJ2-7; 8 nucleotides line up with TRBD1. Germline V gene sequence: CDR1 MNHNS, CDR2 SASEGT. V dropped 4 bases and J dropped 5; count of bases not matched to a gene: 10. CDR3 size: 15 residues. CDR3 amino acids: CASSAYLQGADEQYF. CDR3 nucleotides: TGTGCCAGCAGTGCATACCTGCAGGGGGCCGACGAGCAGTACTTC.